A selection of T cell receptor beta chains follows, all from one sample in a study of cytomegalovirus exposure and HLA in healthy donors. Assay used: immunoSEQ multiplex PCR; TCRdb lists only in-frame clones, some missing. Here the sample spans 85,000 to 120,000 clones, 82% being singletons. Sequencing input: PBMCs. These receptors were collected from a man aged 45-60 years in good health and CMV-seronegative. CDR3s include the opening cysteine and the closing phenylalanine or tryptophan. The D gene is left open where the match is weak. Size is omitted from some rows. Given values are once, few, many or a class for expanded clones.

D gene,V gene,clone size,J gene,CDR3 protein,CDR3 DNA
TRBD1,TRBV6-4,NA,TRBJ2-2,CASNQGAENTGELFF,TGTGCCAGCAATCAGGGGGCGGAAAACACCGGGGAGCTGTTTTTT
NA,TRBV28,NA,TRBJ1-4,CASSLLPGSGEKLFF,TGTGCCAGCAGTCTCCTCCCGGGGAGCGGCGAAAAACTGTTTTTT
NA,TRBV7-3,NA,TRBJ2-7,CASSLYGDIQYEQYF,TGTGCCAGCAGCTTATACGGGGACATACAATACGAGCAGTACTTC
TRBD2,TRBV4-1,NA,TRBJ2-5,CASSQDLLAGGQETQYF,TGCGCCAGCAGCCAAGACTTACTAGCGGGGGGGCAAGAGACCCAGTACTTC
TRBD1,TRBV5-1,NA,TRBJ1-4,CASSPARTGGLANEKLFF,TGCGCCAGCAGCCCCGCCCGGACAGGGGGCTTAGCTAATGAAAAACTGTTTTTT
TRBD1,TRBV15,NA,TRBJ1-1,CATDRGWGGTEAFF,TGTGCCACTGACAGGGGGTGGGGGGGCACTGAAGCTTTCTTT
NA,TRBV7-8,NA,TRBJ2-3,CASSLMGMADTQYF,TGTGCCAGCAGCTTAATGGGCATGGCAGATACGCAGTATTTT
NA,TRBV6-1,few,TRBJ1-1,CASVGNSALEAFF,TGTGCCAGCGTGGGCAATTCTGCCCTTGAAGCTTTCTTT
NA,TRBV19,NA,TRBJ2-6,CASSINRQAGDFSGANVLTF,TGTGCCAGTAGTATAAATAGACAGGCAGGAGATTTCTCTGGGGCCAACGTCCTGACTTTC
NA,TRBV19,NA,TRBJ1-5,CASSERDKGQPQHF,TGTGCCAGTAGTGAGCGGGACAAAGGGCAGCCCCAGCATTTT
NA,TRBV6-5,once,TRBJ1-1,CASRRYTEAFF,TGTGCCAGCAGGAGGTACACTGAAGCTTTCTTT
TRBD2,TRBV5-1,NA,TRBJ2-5,CASSKTSGGPETQYF,TGCGCCAGCAGCAAAACTAGCGGGGGGCCGGAGACCCAGTACTTC
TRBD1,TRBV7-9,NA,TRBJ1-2,CASSLTGGGYTF,TGTGCCAGCAGCCTAACAGGGGGAGGCTACACCTTC
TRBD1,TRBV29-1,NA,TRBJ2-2,CSVSWDRPNANTGELFF,TGCAGCGTGTCTTGGGACAGGCCAAACGCGAACACCGGGGAGCTGTTTTTT
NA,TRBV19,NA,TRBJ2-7,CASSIRGEQYF,TGTGCCAGTAGTATCCGAGGCGAGCAGTACTTC
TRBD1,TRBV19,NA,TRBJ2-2,CASKVDRGRSWAGELFF,TGTGCCAGTAAGGTAGACAGGGGGCGAAGTTGGGCCGGGGAGCTGTTTTTT
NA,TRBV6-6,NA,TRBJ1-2,CASSYSQGNYGYTF,TGTGCCAGCAGTTACTCCCAGGGGAACTATGGCTACACCTTC
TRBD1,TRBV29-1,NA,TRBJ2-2,CSVKPRDRGNTGELFF,TGCAGCGTCAAACCCCGGGACAGGGGAAACACCGGGGAGCTGTTTTTT
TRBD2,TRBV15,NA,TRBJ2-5,CATSRAFQTSGGHQETQYF,TGTGCCACCAGCAGAGCTTTCCAGACTAGCGGGGGACACCAAGAGACCCAGTACTTC
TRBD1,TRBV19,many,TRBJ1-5,CATGDRANQPQHF,TGTGCCACCGGGGACAGAGCTAATCAGCCCCAGCATTTT
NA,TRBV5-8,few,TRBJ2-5,CASSLVRGETQYF,TGTGCCAGCAGCTTGGTCCGGGGAGAGACCCAGTACTTC
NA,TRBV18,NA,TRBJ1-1,CASSYSRNTEAFF,TGTGCCAGCTCCTACAGCCGGAACACTGAAGCTTTCTTT
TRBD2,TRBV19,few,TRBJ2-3,CASSIGGGHTDTQYF,TGTGCCAGTAGTATAGGCGGGGGGCACACAGATACGCAGTATTTT
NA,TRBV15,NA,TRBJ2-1,CATSRRQAAYNEQFF,TGTGCCACCAGCAGACGACAGGCTGCCTACAATGAGCAGTTCTTC
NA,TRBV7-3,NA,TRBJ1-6,CASSLNTQGSPLHF,TGTGCCAGCAGCTTAAACACCCAGGGGTCACCCCTCCACTTT
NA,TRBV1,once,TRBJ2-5,CTSGLPMGKTQYF,TGCACCTCCGGACTACCGATGGGGAAGACCCAGTACTTC
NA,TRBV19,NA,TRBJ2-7,CASSIRGWSYEQYF,TGTGCCAGTAGTATACGGGGGTGGTCCTACGAGCAGTACTTC
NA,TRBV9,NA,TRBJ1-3,CASSVADYSGNTIYF,TGTGCCAGCAGCGTAGCGGACTACTCTGGAAACACCATATATTTT
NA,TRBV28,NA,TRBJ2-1,CASSLPPGDEQFF,TGTGCCAGCAGTTTACCCCCCGGGGATGAGCAGTTCTTC
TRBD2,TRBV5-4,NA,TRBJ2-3,CASSHYATSGGAADTQYF,TGTGCCAGCAGCCACTACGCGACTAGCGGGGGGGCAGCAGATACGCAGTATTTT
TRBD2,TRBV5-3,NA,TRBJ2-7,CARSGIGGGPLSYEQYF,TGTGCCAGAAGCGGGATTGGCGGGGGGCCCCTCTCCTACGAGCAGTACTTC
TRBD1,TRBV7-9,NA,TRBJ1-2,CASSSGQVYTF,TGTGCCAGCAGCTCTGGACAGGTTTACACCTTC
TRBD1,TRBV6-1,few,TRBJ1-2,CASSEISGTALANYGYTF,TGTGCCAGCAGTGAAATTTCCGGGACAGCCTTAGCTAACTATGGCTACACCTTC
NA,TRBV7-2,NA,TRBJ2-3,CASSLAGTGAADTQYF,TGTGCCAGCAGCTTGGCGGGGACGGGAGCAGCAGATACGCAGTATTTT
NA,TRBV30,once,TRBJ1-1,CAWSEGEDTEAFF,TGTGCCTGGAGTGAAGGGGAGGACACTGAAGCTTTCTTT
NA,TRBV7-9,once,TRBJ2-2,CASTPGSNTGELFF,TGTGCCAGCACCCCGGGTAGCAACACCGGGGAGCTGTTTTTT
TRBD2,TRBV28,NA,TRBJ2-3,CASRFARGGGASDTQYF,TGTGCCAGCAGGTTTGCCAGGGGCGGGGGGGCCTCAGATACGCAGTATTTT
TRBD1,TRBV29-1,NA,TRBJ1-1,CSVEQSGTGETEAFF,TGCAGCGTTGAGCAATCCGGGACAGGGGAGACTGAAGCTTTCTTT
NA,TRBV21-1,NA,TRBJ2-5,CAGGGLARIETQYF,TGTGCCGGGGGGGGACTAGCACGGATAGAGACCCAGTACTTC
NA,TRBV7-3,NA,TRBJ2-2,CASSLLGENTGELFF,TGTGCCAGCAGCTTATTGGGAGAGAACACCGGGGAGCTGTTTTTT
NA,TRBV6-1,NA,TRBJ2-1,CASRSSGYNEQFF,TGTGCCAGCAGATCAAGCGGCTACAATGAGCAGTTCTTC
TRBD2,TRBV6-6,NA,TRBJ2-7,CASSYSPSGSRYEQYF,TGTGCCAGCAGTTACTCGCCTAGCGGGTCACGCTACGAGCAGTACTTC
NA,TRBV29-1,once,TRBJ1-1,CSVGVRASGAFF,TGCAGCGTTGGGGTCAGGGCTAGTGGAGCTTTCTTT
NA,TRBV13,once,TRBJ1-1,CASSLVGGSPNTEAFF,TGTGCCAGCAGCTTAGTCGGGGGGTCTCCCAACACTGAAGCTTTCTTT
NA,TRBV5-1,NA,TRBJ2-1,CASSLAPPQSSSYNEQFF,TGCGCCAGCAGCTTGGCCCCCCCCCAGTCCAGCTCCTACAATGAGCAGTTCTTC
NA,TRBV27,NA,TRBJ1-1,CASRGYEWDTEAFF,TGTGCCAGTAGAGGATACGAATGGGACACTGAAGCTTTCTTT
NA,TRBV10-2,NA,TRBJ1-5,CASSGGNQPQHF,TGCGCCAGCAGTGGAGGGAATCAGCCCCAGCATTTT
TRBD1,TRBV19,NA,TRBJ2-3,CASSIASGTGGADTQYF,TGTGCCAGTAGTATAGCTTCCGGGACAGGGGGCGCAGATACGCAGTATTTT
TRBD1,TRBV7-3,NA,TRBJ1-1,CASSSRTGPNTEAFF,TGTGCCAGCAGCTCCAGGACAGGGCCGAACACTGAAGCTTTCTTT
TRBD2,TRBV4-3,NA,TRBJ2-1,CASSQWVLAGEGNEQFF,TGCGCCAGCAGCCAATGGGTCTTAGCGGGGGAGGGCAATGAGCAGTTCTTC
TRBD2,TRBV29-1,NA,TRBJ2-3,CSGTSEADTQYF,TGCAGCGGGACTAGCGAGGCAGATACGCAGTATTTT
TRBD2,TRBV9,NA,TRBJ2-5,CASSAGLQETQYF,TGTGCCAGCAGCGCGGGACTACAAGAGACCCAGTACTTC
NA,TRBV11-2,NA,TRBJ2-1,CASSLEAGSYNEQFF,TGTGCCAGCAGCTTAGAAGCAGGATCCTACAATGAGCAGTTCTTC
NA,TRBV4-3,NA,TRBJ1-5,CASSPYRGGQPQHF,TGCGCCAGCAGCCCGTACCGCGGCGGTCAGCCCCAGCATTTT